The clone carrying this T cell receptor beta chain was seen many times. These data belong to a study of T cells in Graves' hyperthyroidism and ophthalmopathy. RNA transcripts provided the source from which TCR beta CDR3 regions were amplified. Carried out on the TCR CDR3, a first-round RT-PCR used the HTBI primer set. TCRdb reprocessed the multiplex PCR reads via MiXCR and lists one record per CDR3 protein. The sample consists of about 52,000 distinct CDR3 sequences, around half of them appearing once. The sample taken for sequencing was blood. This receptor was identified in a woman aged 45-65 years with Graves' ophthalmopathy.

The CDR3 sequence: CSARDLLAGEGNTGELFF. In nucleotides, the CDR3 is TGCAGTGCTAGAGATCTCCTAGCGGGAGAGGGGAACACCGGGGAGCTGTTTTTT. The rearrangement joins TRBV20-1 to TRBJ2-2; 10 bases are shared with TRBD2. This CDR3 region has 18 residues. V was clipped by 0 bases and J by 1 base; unmatched bases: 8. Germline V gene lookup returns CDR1 DFQATT and CDR2 SNEGSKA (reference sequence).